The sequence of this T cell receptor (beta chain) was determined in a study of T cell responses to AZD1222 COVID-19 vaccine. Measured with immunoSEQ multiplex PCR; TCRdb has only the in-frame clones, and not every one. Among 65,000 to 85,000 clones listed, approximately 90% were seen once. Germline assignment: CDR1 LGHDT and CDR2 YNNKEL (reference sequence). V lost 1 base, J lost 0 bases, and 7 bases lay in between. The length of the CDR3 is 14 residues. The material was peripheral blood, obtained 28 days after the second dose of the MenACWY control vaccine. The chain is built from TRBV3-1 (or the pseudogene TRBV3-2) and TRBJ2-7; D call uncertain. This receptor was obtained from an adult who received the MenACWY meningococcal vaccine as a control. The CDR3 here is CASSQGRNSYEQYF. CDR3 bases: TGTGCCAGCAGCCAAGGGCGGAACTCCTACGAGCAGTACTTC.